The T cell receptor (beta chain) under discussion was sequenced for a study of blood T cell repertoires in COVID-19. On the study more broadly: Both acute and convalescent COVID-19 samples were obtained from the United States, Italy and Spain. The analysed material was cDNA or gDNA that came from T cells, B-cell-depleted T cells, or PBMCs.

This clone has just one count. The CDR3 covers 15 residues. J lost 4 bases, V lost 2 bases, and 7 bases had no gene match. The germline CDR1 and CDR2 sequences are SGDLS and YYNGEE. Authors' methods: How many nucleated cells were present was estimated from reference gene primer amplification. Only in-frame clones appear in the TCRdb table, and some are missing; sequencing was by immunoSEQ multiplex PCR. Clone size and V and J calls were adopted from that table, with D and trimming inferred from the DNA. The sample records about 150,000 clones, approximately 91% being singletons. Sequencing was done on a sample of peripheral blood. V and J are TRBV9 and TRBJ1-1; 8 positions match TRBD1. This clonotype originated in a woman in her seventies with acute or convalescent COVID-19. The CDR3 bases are TGTGCCAGCAGCGTGACAGGGGTGGCGACCACTGAAGCTTTCTTT. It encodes CASSVTGVATTEAFF.